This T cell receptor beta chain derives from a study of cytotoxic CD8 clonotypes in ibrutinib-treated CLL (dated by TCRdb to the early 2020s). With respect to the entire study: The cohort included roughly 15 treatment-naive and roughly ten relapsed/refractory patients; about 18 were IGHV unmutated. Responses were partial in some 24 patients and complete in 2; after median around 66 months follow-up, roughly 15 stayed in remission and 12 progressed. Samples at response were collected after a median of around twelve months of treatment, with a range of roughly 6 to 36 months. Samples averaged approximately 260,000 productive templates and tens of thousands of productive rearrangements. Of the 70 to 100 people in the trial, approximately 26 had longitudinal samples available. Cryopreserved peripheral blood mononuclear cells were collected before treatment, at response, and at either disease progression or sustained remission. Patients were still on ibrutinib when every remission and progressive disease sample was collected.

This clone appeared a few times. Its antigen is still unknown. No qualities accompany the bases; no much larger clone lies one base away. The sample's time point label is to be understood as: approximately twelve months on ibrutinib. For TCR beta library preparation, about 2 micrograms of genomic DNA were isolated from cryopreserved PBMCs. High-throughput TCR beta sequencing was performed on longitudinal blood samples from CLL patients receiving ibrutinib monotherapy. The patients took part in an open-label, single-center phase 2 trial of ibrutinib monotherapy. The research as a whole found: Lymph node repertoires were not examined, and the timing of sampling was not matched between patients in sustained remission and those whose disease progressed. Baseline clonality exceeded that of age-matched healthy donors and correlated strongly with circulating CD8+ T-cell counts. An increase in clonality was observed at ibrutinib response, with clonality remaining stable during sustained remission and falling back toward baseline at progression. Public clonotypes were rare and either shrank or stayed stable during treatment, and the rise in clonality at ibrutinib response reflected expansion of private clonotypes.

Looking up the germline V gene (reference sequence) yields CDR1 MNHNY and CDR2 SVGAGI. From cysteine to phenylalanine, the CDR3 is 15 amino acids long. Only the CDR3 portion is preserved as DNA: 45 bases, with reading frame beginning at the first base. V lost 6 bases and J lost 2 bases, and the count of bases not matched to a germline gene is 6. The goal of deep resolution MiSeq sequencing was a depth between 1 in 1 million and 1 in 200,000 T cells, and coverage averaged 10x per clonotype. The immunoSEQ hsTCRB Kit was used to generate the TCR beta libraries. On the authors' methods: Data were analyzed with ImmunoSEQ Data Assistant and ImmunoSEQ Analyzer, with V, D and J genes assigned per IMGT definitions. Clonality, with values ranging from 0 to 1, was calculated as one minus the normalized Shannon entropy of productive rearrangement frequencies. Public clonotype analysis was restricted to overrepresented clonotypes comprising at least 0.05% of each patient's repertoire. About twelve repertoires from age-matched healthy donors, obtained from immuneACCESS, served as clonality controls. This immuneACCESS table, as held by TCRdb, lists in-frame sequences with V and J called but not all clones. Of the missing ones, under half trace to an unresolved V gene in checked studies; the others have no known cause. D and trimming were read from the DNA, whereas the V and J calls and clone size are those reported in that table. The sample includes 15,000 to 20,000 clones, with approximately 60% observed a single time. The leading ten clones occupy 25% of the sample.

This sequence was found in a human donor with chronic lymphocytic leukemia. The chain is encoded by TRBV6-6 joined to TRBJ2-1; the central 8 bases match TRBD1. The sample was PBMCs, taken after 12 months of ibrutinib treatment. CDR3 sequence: CASSPRQGPYNEQFF. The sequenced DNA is TGTGCCAGCAGCCCCAGACAGGGGCCCTACAATGAGCAGTTCTTC.